The 14 T cell receptor beta chains below all came from one sample that was sequenced in a study of T cell responses to AZD1222 COVID-19 vaccine. TCRdb keeps only in-frame clones here, not all; method: immunoSEQ multiplex PCR. This table holds 150,000 or so clones, 90% found once. Sequencing used peripheral blood, obtained on day 0 of AZD1222 vaccination. The receptors stem from an adult in good health.

The rearrangement uses TRBV12-3 or TRBV12-4 and TRBJ2-3, with unresolved D. This CDR3 has 12 residues. V was cut by 3 bases and J by 0 bases, with 1 base left in between. CDR3: CASSFSTDTQYF. DNA for the CDR3: TGTGCCAGCAGTTTTAGCACAGATACGCAGTATTTT.

The rearrangement uses TRBV3-1 (or the pseudogene TRBV3-2) and TRBJ2-1; 7 bases are a match to TRBD1. The CDR3 covers 15 residues. Germline assignment: CDR1 LGHDT and CDR2 YNNKEL (reference sequence). The V segment lost 6 bases and the J segment 5 bases; nucleotides outside the gene matches: 10. This CDR3 reads CASRLIGGRDNEQFF. The CDR3 nucleotides are TGTGCCAGCAGGCTGATAGGGGGCAGGGACAATGAGCAGTTCTTC.

This clone was seen only once. The chain links TRBV2 to TRBJ1-3; TRBD1 is a possible D gene (5 bases). Per germline, CDR1 SNHLY and CDR2 FYNNEI. V lost 5 bases and J lost 0, with 11 bases in between. There are 15 residues in the CDR3. The DNA of the CDR3 is TGTGCCAGCAGTTCCAGGGTTTCCTCTGGAAACACCATATATTTT. Protein sequence: CASSSRVSSGNTIYF.

V and J are TRBV4-3 and TRBJ1-3, with D perhaps matching TRBD1 (5 bases). Per the germline V gene, CDR1 is LGHNA and CDR2 is YSLEER. V gave up 1 base and J gave up 1 base, with 14 bases separating them. The CDR3 totals 17 residues. The CDR3 bases are TGCGCCAGCAGCCAAGGCTCTCAGGGTCTATCTGGAAACACCATATATTTT. As protein: CASSQGSQGLSGNTIYF.

This clone has just one count. The chain combines TRBV10-2 with TRBJ2-5, with D uncertain. The CDR3 spans 14 residues. V shed 8 bases and J shed 5 bases, with 18 bases lying between them. The V gene's germline CDR1 is WSHSY and CDR2 SAAADI. The chain's CDR3 is CASPNLGSWETQYF. The CDR3 coding sequence is TGCGCCAGCCCTAACCTTGGCAGCTGGGAGACCCAGTACTTC.

The chain has TRBV4-3 and TRBJ1-6, with D maybe TRBD1 (5 bases). Trimming took off 1 base at V and 10 bases at J, with 11 bases between the two ends. The CDR3 has 14 residues. Germline CDR1 reads LGHNA; CDR2 reads YSLEER. The CDR3 sequence is CASSQGGEGSPLHF. The CDR3 coding sequence is TGCGCCAGCAGCCAAGGGGGGGAGGGATCACCCCTCCACTTT.

The chain combines TRBV19 with TRBJ1-5, with 7 bases aligning to TRBD1. This CDR3 contains 16 residues. V was clipped by 7 bases and J by 5 bases; unmatched bases: 14. Germline CDR1 is LNHDA and CDR2 is SQIVND (reference sequence). The CDR3 DNA reads TGTGCCAGTACCAGACAGACAGGGCGCAAGGATCAGCCCCAGCATTTT. Protein product: CASTRQTGRKDQPQHF. Together with reference TRBV19 and TRBJ1-5, the CDR3 gives the full variable domain: DGGITQSPKYLFRKEGQNVTLSCEQNLNHDAMYWYRQDPGQGLRLIYYSQIVNDFQKGDIAEGYSVSREKKESFPLTVTSAQKNPTAFYLCASTRQTGRKDQPQHFGDGTRLSIL.

The chain combines TRBV5-4 with TRBJ1-5; 7 bases map to TRBD1. The CDR3 extends over 16 amino acids. V was clipped by 0 bases and J by 1 base; unmatched bases: 4. Germline CDR1 and CDR2: SGHNT and YYREEE (reference sequence). CDR3 sequence: CASSLGGGLSNQPQHF. DNA for the CDR3: TGTGCCAGCAGCTTGGGAGGGGGCCTGAGCAATCAGCCCCAGCATTTT.

This chain links TRBV19 with TRBJ2-7; D is unresolved. Trimming stripped 3 bases from V and 5 bases from J, with 8 bases between. The CDR3 has 12 amino acids. Germline V gene data show CDR1 as LNHDA and CDR2 as SQIVND (reference sequence). CDR3 loop: CASSIRSNEQYF. CDR3 DNA: TGTGCCAGTAGTATCCGAAGCAACGAGCAGTACTTC.

The DNA for the CDR3 is TGTGCCAGCACGGGACAGGGAATCAATGGCTACACCTTC. It translates to CASTGQGINGYTF. V gene TRBV2 combines with J gene TRBJ1-2, with 9 positions matching TRBD1. Germline CDR1 and CDR2: SNHLY and FYNNEI. CDR3 length: 13 amino acids. V shed 7 bases, J shed 6 bases, and the junction held 6 bases outside the gene matches.

The rearrangement links TRBV2 to TRBJ1-2; 8 bases are a match to TRBD1. V lost 2 bases and J lost 0; bases outside the gene matches: 11. The germline gives CDR1 SNHLY, CDR2 FYNNEI. The CDR3 is made up of 18 amino acids. The CDR3: CASSESGQGVPANYGYTF. The CDR3 DNA reads as TGTGCCAGCAGTGAAAGCGGACAGGGCGTTCCCGCTAACTATGGCTACACCTTC.

The V and J genes are TRBV30 and TRBJ1-2; a weak D match, TRBD1 (5 bases). Per the germline V gene, CDR1 is GTSNPN and CDR2 is SVGIG (reference sequence). This CDR3 is built from 16 residues. Trimming stripped 0 bases from V and 6 bases from J, with 20 bases between. CDR3 residues: CAWSVRGTEGKDGYTF. The CDR3 DNA sequence: TGTGCCTGGAGTGTACGCGGCACCGAGGGGAAGGATGGCTACACCTTC.

The chain has TRBV9 and TRBJ1-2; 7 bases match TRBD1. The V and J ends lost 4 bases and 6 bases, in that order; junction bases with no gene match: 3. The CDR3 has 12 amino acids. The germline CDR1 and CDR2 sequences are SGDLS and YYNGEE. In nucleotides, the CDR3 is TGTGCCAGCAGCAGACAGGGCGATGGCTACACCTTC. It encodes CASSRQGDGYTF. Combining the CDR3 with reference TRBV9 and TRBJ1-2 gives the whole variable domain DSGVTQTPKHLITATGQRVTLRCSPRSGDLSVYWYQQSLDQGLQFLIQYYNGEERAKGNILERFSAQQFPDLHSELNLSSLELGDSALYFCASSRQGDGYTFGSGTRLTVV.

The chain is built from TRBV11-3 and TRBJ1-1, with no clear D. This CDR3 is built from 15 residues. Germline CDR1 SGHNT, CDR2 YENEEA. With 1 base removed from V and 3 bases from J, the gap between germline ends came to 12 bases. The CDR3 spells CASSLGGGSDTEAFF. The CDR3 nucleotides read TGTGCCAGCAGCTTAGGAGGCGGTTCGGACACTGAAGCTTTCTTT.